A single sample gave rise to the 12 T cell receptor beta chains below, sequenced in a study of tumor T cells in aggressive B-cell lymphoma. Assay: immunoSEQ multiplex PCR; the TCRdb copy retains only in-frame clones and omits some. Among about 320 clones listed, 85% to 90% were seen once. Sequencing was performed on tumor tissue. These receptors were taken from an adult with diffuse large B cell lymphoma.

This CDR3 is CASSFQQGARIEQYF. Written as DNA, the CDR3 is TGTGCCAGCAGCTTCCAACAGGGGGCGCGAATCGAGCAGTACTTC. The chain combines TRBV7-9 with TRBJ2-7; 9 bases agree with TRBD1. V trimming: 3 bases; J trimming: 6 bases; junction bases outside the gene matches: 9. CDR3 length: 15 residues. Germline V lookup: CDR1 SEHNR, CDR2 FQNEAQ (reference sequence).

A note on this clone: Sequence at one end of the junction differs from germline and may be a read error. CDR3 sequence reads: CASSADTSYEQYF. CDR3 coding DNA: TGTGCTAGCAGCGCAGACACCTCCTACGAGCAGTACTTC. The chain is built from TRBV7-7 and TRBJ2-5; D gene ambiguous. The J call is doubtful: the DNA matches TRBJ2-7 better. The CDR3 contains 13 residues. Germline V gene lookup returns CDR1 SSHAT and CDR2 FNYEAQ (reference sequence).

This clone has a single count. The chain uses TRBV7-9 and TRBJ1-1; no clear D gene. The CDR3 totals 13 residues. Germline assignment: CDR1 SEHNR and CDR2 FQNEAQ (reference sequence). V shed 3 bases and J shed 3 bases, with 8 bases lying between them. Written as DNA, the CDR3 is TGTGCCAGCAGCTTCTTAGTTGACACTGAAGCTTTCTTT. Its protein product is CASSFLVDTEAFF. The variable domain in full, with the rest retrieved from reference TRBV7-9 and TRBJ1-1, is DTGVSQNPRHKITKRGQNVTFRCDPISEHNRLYWYRQTLGQGPEFLTYFQNEAQLEKSRLLSDRFSAERPKGSFSTLEIQRTEQGDSAMYLCASSFLVDTEAFFGQGTRLTVV.

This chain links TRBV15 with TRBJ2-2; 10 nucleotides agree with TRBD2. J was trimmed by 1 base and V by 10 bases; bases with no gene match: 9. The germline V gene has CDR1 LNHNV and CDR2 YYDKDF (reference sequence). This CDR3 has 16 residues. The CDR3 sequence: CAINTRTSGNTGELFF. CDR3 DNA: TGTGCCATCAATACCCGGACTAGCGGGAACACCGGGGAGCTGTTTTTT. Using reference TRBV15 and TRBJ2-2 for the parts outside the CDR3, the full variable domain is DAMVIQNPRYQVTQFGKPVTLSCSQTLNHNVMYWYQQKSSQAPKLLFHYYDKDFNNEADTPDNFQSRRPNTSFCFLDIRSPGLGDTAMYLCAINTRTSGNTGELFFGEGSRLTVL.

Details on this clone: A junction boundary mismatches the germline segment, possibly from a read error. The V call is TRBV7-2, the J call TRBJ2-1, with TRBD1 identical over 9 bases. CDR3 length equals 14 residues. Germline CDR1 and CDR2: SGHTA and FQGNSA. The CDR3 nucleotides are TGTGCTAGCAGTCCCGGGACAGGGAAGAATGAGCAGTTCTTC. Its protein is CASSPGTGKNEQFF.

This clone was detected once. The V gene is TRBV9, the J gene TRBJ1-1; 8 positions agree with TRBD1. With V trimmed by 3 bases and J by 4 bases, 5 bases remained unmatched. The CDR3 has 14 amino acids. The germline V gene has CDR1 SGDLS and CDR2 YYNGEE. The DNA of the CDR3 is TGTGCCAGCAGCGGGACAGGGTTGGGCACTGAAGCTTTCTTT. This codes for CASSGTGLGTEAFF.

The CDR3 region has the DNA TGTGCCAGCTCACGGGTTGTAGGTTCAGGAGAGACCCAGTACTTC. Translated: CASSRVVGSGETQYF. The chain links TRBV18 to TRBJ2-5; D is undetermined. CDR3 length equals 15 residues. Trimming left V 4 bases short and J 4 bases short, with 16 bases between. CDR1 and CDR2 (germline): KGHSH, LQKENI.

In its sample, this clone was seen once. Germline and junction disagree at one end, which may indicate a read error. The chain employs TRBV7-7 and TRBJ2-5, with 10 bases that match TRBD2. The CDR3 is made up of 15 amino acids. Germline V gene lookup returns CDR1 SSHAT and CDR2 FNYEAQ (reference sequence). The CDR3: CASSTSGAARETQYF. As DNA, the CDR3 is TGTGCTAGCAGCACTAGCGGGGCAGCTCGAGAGACCCAGTACTTC.

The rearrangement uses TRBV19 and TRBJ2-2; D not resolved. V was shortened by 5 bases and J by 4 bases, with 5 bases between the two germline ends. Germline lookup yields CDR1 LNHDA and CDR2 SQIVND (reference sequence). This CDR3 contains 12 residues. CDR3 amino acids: CASSFRTGELFF. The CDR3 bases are TGTGCCAGTAGTTTCCGCACCGGGGAGCTGTTTTTT.

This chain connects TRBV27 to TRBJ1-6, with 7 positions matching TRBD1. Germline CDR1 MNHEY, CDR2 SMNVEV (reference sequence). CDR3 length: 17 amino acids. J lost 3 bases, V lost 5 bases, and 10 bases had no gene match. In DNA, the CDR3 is TGTGCCAGCAGTCCTGGGACAGCGACCTACTATAATTCACCCCTCCACTTT. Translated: CASSPGTATYYNSPLHF.

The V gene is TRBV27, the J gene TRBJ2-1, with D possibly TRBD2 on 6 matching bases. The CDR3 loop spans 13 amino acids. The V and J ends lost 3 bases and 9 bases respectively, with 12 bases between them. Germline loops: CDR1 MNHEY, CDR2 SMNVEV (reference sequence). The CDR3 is CASSFSGVGEQFF. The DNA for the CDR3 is TGTGCCAGCAGTTTCTCGGGGGTTGGTGAGCAGTTCTTC.

The DNA of the CDR3 is TGTGCCAGCAGACCCGGGACTAGTTACGAGCAGTACTTC. This sequence encodes CASRPGTSYEQYF. This chain links TRBV6-6 with TRBJ2-7; the match to TRBD2 covers 8 bases. This CDR3 contains 13 residues. V shed 6 bases and J 4 bases; nucleotides not matched to a gene: 5. The V gene's germline CDR1 is MNHNY and CDR2 SVGAGI (reference sequence).